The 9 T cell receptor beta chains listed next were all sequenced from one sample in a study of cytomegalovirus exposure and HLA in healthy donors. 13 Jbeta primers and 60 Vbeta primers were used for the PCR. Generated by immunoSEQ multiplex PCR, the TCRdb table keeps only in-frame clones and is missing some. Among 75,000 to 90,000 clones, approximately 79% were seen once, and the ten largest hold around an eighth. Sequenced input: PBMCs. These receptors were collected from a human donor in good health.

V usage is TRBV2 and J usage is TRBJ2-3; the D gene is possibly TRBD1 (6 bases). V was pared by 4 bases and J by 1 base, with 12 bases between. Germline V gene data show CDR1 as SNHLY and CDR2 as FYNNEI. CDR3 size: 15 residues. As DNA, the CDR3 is TGTGCCAGCAGTGTCTGGGGGCGAGGCACAGATACGCAGTATTTT. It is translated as CASSVWGRGTDTQYF.

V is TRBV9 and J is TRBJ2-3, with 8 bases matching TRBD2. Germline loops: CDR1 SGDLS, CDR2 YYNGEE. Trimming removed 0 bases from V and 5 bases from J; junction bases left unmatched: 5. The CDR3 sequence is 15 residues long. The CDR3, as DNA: TGTGCCAGCAGCGTAGTGGGACTAGTGGGAGATACGCAGTATTTT. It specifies CASSVVGLVGDTQYF.

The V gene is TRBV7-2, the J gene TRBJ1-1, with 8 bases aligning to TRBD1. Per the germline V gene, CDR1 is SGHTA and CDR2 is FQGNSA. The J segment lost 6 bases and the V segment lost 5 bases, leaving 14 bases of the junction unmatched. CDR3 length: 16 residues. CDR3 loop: CASSRGQGIASAEAFF. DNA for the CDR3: TGTGCCAGCAGCAGAGGACAGGGAATTGCTAGCGCTGAAGCTTTCTTT.

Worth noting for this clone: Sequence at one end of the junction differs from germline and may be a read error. CDR3 sequence reads: CASSLTGASEAFF. DNA of the CDR3: TGTGCTAGCAGCTTGACAGGGGCATCAGAAGCTTTCTTT. V is TRBV7-7 and J is TRBJ1-1; 8 bases match TRBD1. This CDR3 region has 13 residues. Germline CDR1 SSHAT, CDR2 FNYEAQ (reference sequence).

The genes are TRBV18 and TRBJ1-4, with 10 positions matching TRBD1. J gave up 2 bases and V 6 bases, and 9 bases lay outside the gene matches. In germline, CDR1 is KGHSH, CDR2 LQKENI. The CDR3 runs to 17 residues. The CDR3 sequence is CASSLTAGQGTNEKLFF. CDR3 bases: TGTGCCAGCTCGCTTACGGCGGGACAGGGGACTAATGAAAAACTGTTTTTT.

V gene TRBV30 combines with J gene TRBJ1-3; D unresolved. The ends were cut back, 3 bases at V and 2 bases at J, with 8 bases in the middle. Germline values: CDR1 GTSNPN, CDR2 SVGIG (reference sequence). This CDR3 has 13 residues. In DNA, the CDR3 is TGTGCCTGGAGGGAGACTGCTGGAAACACCATATATTTT. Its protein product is CAWRETAGNTIYF. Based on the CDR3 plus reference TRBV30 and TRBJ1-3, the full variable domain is SQTIHQWPATLVQPVGSPLSLECTVEGTSNPNLYWYRQAAGRGLQLLFYSVGIGQISSEVPQNLSASRPQDRQFILSSKKLLLSDSGFYLCAWRETAGNTIYFGEGSWLTVV.

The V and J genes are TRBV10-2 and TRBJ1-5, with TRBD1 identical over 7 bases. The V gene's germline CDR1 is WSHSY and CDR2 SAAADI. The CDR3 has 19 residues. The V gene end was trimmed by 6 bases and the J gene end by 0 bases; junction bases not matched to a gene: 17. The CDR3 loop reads CASRAQGTSGAYSNQPQHF. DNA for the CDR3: TGCGCCAGCAGAGCACAGGGGACGAGCGGAGCATATAGCAATCAGCCCCAGCATTTT.

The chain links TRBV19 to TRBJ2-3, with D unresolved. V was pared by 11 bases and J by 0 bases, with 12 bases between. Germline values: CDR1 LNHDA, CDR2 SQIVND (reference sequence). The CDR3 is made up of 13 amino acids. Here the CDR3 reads CAVRLTSTDTQYF. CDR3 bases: TGTGCCGTCAGACTCACTAGCACAGATACGCAGTATTTT. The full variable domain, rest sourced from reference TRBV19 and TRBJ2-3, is DGGITQSPKYLFRKEGQNVTLSCEQNLNHDAMYWYRQDPGQGLRLIYYSQIVNDFQKGDIAEGYSVSREKKESFPLTVTSAQKNPTAFYLCAVRLTSTDTQYFGPGTRLTVL.

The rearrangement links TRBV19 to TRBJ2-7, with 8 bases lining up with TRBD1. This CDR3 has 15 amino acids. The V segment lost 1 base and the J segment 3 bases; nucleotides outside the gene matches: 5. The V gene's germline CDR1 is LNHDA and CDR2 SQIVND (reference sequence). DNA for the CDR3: TGTGCCAGTAGTATAGCTACAGGGGGACTCTACGAGCAGTACTTC. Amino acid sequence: CASSIATGGLYEQYF. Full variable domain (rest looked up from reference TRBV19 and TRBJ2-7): DGGITQSPKYLFRKEGQNVTLSCEQNLNHDAMYWYRQDPGQGLRLIYYSQIVNDFQKGDIAEGYSVSREKKESFPLTVTSAQKNPTAFYLCASSIATGGLYEQYFGPGTRLTVT.